These T cell receptor beta chains were read from a single sample in a study of tumor-infiltrating lymphocytes in glioblastoma multiforme. TCRdb processed the multiplex PCR reads anew with MiXCR; each CDR3 protein has one entry. The sample carries some 8,000 distinct CDR3 sequences, around 70% recorded once. The source material was brain tumor tissue. The origin of the receptors is a male donor with glioblastoma. Each CDR3 is given with its conserved first and last residue. The order of the fields is V gene, J gene, CDR3 protein.

>TRBV30|TRBJ2-7
CAWSKQWGQGYEQYF
>TRBV11-2|TRBJ2-7
CASSLGLYEQYF
>TRBV28|TRBJ2-7
CASSGIGGARISYEQYF
>TRBV29-1|TRBJ2-1
CSARGGQGLRQFF
>TRBV5-5|TRBJ2-5
CASSLGGETRHF
>TRBV11-2|TRBJ1-6
CASSPGTYRGSPFHF
>TRBV6-1|TRBJ2-7
CASKESSYEQYF
>TRBV11-3|.
CASSFVKAGIQFF
>TRBV20-1|TRBJ2-1
CSATDPGLSYNEQFF
>TRBV20-1|TRBJ2-5
CSARESPRGAETQYF
>TRBV11-2|TRBJ2-7
CASSPGPGEQYF
>TRBV5-4|TRBJ1-4
CASSLSPGVQEKLFF
>TRBV29-1|TRBJ2-3
CSVGSGHHRDKQYF
>TRBV11-1|TRBJ2-7
CASSEPGLGGEQYF
>TRBV18|TRBJ2-5
CASSPRRAEETQYF
>TRBV7-9|TRBJ1-1
CASSSSTVTGQKEAFF
>TRBV29-1|TRBJ2-7
CSVVPGQGFYEQYF
>TRBV11-2|TRBJ2-1
CASSLSSRNNEQFF
>TRBV5-4|TRBJ2-3
CASSSRVAGGLKDTQYF
>TRBV11-2|TRBJ2-1
CSGSLDGGNVQFF
>TRBV20-1|TRBJ2-5
CSASPWTSGRGETQYF
>TRBV11-1|TRBJ2-5
CASSLPGQWASETQYF